The 31 T cell receptor beta chains presented below share a single source sample, sequenced in a study of human T cells and chemical hapten exposure. The time point denotes: patch test 1, 2 weeks after DPC sensitization. Treatment meaning: therapeutic diphenylcyclopropenone sensitization with weekly scalp DPC. Total RNA was isolated from whole blood that had not been fractionated. TCRdb reprocessed the RACE reads with MiXCR, giving one entry per CDR3 protein. The data show about 35,000 distinct CDR3 sequences, 5.5% to 8% seen once. This specimen was whole blood, taken in connection with sensitization to the hapten diphenylcyclopropenone (DPC). The receptors come from a woman in her thirties with alopecia areata. Some clones in this sample may be carry-over from other donors' samples.

This clonotype showed up many times. The chain carries TRBV10-3 and TRBJ1-1; the D gene is possibly TRBD1 (5 bases). The CDR3 runs to 14 residues. Trimming shortened V by 4 bases and J by 4 bases, and 13 bases separated the two germline ends. The germline V gene encodes CDR1 ENHRY and CDR2 SYGVKD. DNA for the CDR3: TGTGCCATCAGTGTGGCAGGGTCCGGCACTGAAGCTTTCTTT. Residues: CAISVAGSGTEAFF.

The table lists this clonotype with many counts. The chain joins TRBV20-1 to TRBJ1-1, with 9 bases fitting TRBD1. The CDR3 extends over 15 amino acids. Per the germline V gene, CDR1 is DFQATT and CDR2 is SNEGSKA (reference sequence). V gave up 0 bases and J gave up 8 bases; unmatched junction bases: 10. CDR3: CSAREPGTGKKEAFF. CDR3 bases: TGCAGTGCTAGAGAACCCGGGACAGGGAAAAAGGAAGCTTTCTTT.

The chain uses TRBV3-1 and TRBJ2-4; the D call may be TRBD1 or TRBD2 (5 bases each). Trimming cost V 1 base and J 9 bases, with 10 bases left between them. The CDR3 covers 13 residues. Germline CDR1 LGHDT, CDR2 YNNKEL (reference sequence). CDR3 residues: CASSQALGTIQYF. The CDR3 DNA reads as TGTGCCAGCAGCCAAGCTCTGGGGACCATTCAGTACTTC.

The chain has TRBV28 and TRBJ2-4; no reliable D call. The CDR3 runs to 14 residues. Looked up from germline, CDR1 is MDHEN and CDR2 is SYDVKM. V was shortened by 1 base and J by 2 bases, with 6 bases between the two germline ends. The CDR3 region is CASSLSLPKNIQYF. CDR3 nucleotide sequence: TGTGCCAGCAGTTTATCTCTGCCCAAAAACATTCAGTACTTC.

The chain is built from TRBV4-1 and TRBJ1-5; perhaps TRBD1 as D (5 bases). This CDR3 has 19 residues. V dropped 2 bases and J dropped 1 base, with 21 bases sitting between them. Germline V lookup: CDR1 MGHRA, CDR2 YSYEKL. CDR3 nucleotides: TGCGCCAGCAGCCAAAGACCCTTCGGGGCTTACGGGAGCAATCAGCCCCAGCATTTT. Translated, it gives CASSQRPFGAYGSNQPQHF.

This clonotype showed up many times. V and J are TRBV28 and TRBJ2-7, with D perhaps matching TRBD1 (5 bases). The CDR3 extends over 13 amino acids. Between the trimmed V and J ends, which lost 6 bases and 4 bases, there was a span of 13 bases. In germline, CDR1 is MDHEN, CDR2 SYDVKM. The DNA of the CDR3 is TGTGCCAGCAGATACAGACAGCTATACGAGCAGTACTTC. It translates to CASRYRQLYEQYF. Variable domain in full (rest from reference TRBV28 and TRBJ2-7): DVKVTQSSRYLVKRTGEKVFLECVQDMDHENMFWYRQDPGLGLRLIYFSYDVKMKEKGDIPEGYSVSREKKERFSLILESASTNQTSMYLCASRYRQLYEQYFGPGTRLTVT.

This clonotype was observed a few times. The chain carries TRBV12-3 or TRBV12-4 and TRBJ2-3, with a possible D match to TRBD2 (7 bases). This CDR3 has 18 residues. V lost 3 bases to trimming and J lost 0 bases, with 19 bases between them. The CDR3, as DNA: TGTGCCAGCAGTTTTGGGGGCGGGGGTGTCACTAGCACAGATACGCAGTATTTT. As protein: CASSFGGGGVTSTDTQYF.

This rearrangement joins TRBV7-2 to TRBJ1-6; no clear D. CDR1 is SGHTA, CDR2 FQGNSA, per germline. The V gene lost 0 bases and the J gene lost 5 bases, with 11 bases spanning the gap. This CDR3 region has 16 residues. Written as DNA, the CDR3 is TGTGCCAGCAGCTTAGCGCACAGTACCAATAATTCACCCCTCCACTTT. It codes for CASSLAHSTNNSPLHF.

V gene TRBV14 combines with J gene TRBJ1-4; no clear D. The CDR3 has 15 residues. The ends were cut back, 3 bases at V and 4 bases at J, with 12 bases in the middle. The germline V gene has CDR1 SGHDN and CDR2 FVKESK. The CDR3 is CASSQWAGRNEKLFF. The DNA for the CDR3 is TGTGCCAGCAGCCAGTGGGCAGGTCGTAATGAAAAACTGTTTTTT.

This clonotype was recorded many times. This chain uses TRBV20-1 with TRBJ2-7; D perhaps matches TRBD1 (6 bases). The CDR3 loop spans 13 amino acids. From germline, CDR1 is DFQATT and CDR2 SNEGSKA (reference sequence). The CDR3 reads CSSRRDTSYEQYF. The CDR3 DNA is TGCAGCTCCCGAAGGGACACCTCCTACGAGCAGTACTTC.

This clonotype was observed many times. The chain is built from TRBV29-1 and TRBJ1-5, with D possibly being TRBD1 (5 bases). This CDR3 has 12 residues. Germline CDR1 reads SQVTM; CDR2 reads ANQGSEA. V was pared by 5 bases and J by 8 bases, with 13 bases between. CDR3 loop: CSVYDQGEPQHF. DNA for the CDR3: TGCAGCGTTTACGACCAGGGAGAGCCCCAGCATTTT.

The rearrangement joins TRBV5-1 to TRBJ2-7; 10 bases line up with TRBD2. CDR3 size: 15 residues. Germline V gene lookup returns CDR1 SGHRS and CDR2 YFSETQ. V shed 4 bases, J shed 0 bases, and the junction held 4 bases outside the gene matches. The chain's CDR3 is CASSVSGGSSYEQYF. CDR3 sequence (DNA): TGCGCCAGCAGCGTTAGCGGGGGGAGCTCCTACGAGCAGTACTTC.

Ten or more counts support this clonotype. The chain joins TRBV5-1 to TRBJ1-1; TRBD1 is a possible D gene (5 bases). The CDR3 runs 14 residues. The V end was cut by 5 bases, the J end by 6 bases, with 17 bases between. CDR1 is SGHRS, CDR2 YFSETQ, per germline. In nucleotides, the CDR3 is TGCGCCAGCAGTCCGACAGCCAAATCCTCTGAAGCTTTCTTT. Amino acids: CASSPTAKSSEAFF.

This clonotype was seen a handful of times. This chain uses TRBV12-3 or TRBV12-4 with TRBJ1-6, with 7 bases identical to TRBD1. The CDR3 runs 13 residues. With 3 bases clipped from V and 12 bases from J, the junction kept 5 bases outside the gene matches. Here the CDR3 DNA reads TGTGCCAGCAGTTTGATCACAGGGGAACCCCTCCACTTT. Protein sequence: CASSLITGEPLHF.

CDR3 amino acids: CASSLGNGPNSPLHF. The CDR3 coding sequence is TGTGCCAGCAGCTTAGGCAACGGGCCCAATTCACCCCTCCACTTT. This chain joins TRBV7-9 and TRBJ1-6; D remains unclear. The CDR3 extends over 15 amino acids. Per germline, CDR1 SEHNR and CDR2 FQNEAQ (reference sequence). Trimming removed 1 base from V and 7 bases from J, with 11 bases in between. The variable domain in full, completed from reference TRBV7-9 and TRBJ1-6, reads DTGVSQNPRHKITKRGQNVTFRCDPISEHNRLYWYRQTLGQGPEFLTYFQNEAQLEKSRLLSDRFSAERPKGSFSTLEIQRTEQGDSAMYLCASSLGNGPNSPLHFGNGTRLTVT.

This clonotype was detected ten times or more. The J gene is TRBJ1-4, the V gene TRBV29-1; D may be TRBD1 (5 bases). The CDR3 has 13 amino acids. From germline, CDR1 is SQVTM and CDR2 ANQGSEA. Trimming cost V 7 bases and J 7 bases, with 16 bases left between them. CDR3 nucleotides: TGCAGCGCCACCTGGGACGACCGTGAAAAACTGTTTTTT. It translates to CSATWDDREKLFF.

The table lists this clonotype with many counts. The rearrangement uses TRBV2 and TRBJ2-7; D is unclear. CDR1 is SNHLY, CDR2 FYNNEI, per germline. The V gene lost 6 bases and the J gene lost 5 bases, with 8 bases spanning the gap. The CDR3 runs to 11 residues. The CDR3 sequence: CASSRSHEQYF. The CDR3 DNA is TGTGCCAGCAGCAGGTCCCACGAGCAGTACTTC.

This chain links TRBV7-2 with TRBJ2-5, with 10 bases fitting TRBD2. Trimming cost V 1 base and J 5 bases; bases outside gene matches: 7. CDR3 length equals 16 residues. Germline assignment: CDR1 SGHTA and CDR2 FQGNSA. CDR3 amino acids: CASSLGAGLARETQYF. DNA of the CDR3: TGTGCCAGCAGCTTAGGGGCGGGACTAGCGAGGGAGACCCAGTACTTC.

This clonotype was seen a few times. J is TRBJ2-7 and V is TRBV12-3 or TRBV12-4; 7 positions agree with TRBD1. The CDR3 is made up of 15 amino acids. The ends lost 6 bases at V and 2 bases at J; junction bases unmatched: 10. The CDR3 coding sequence is TGTGCCAGCAGGACCCGACAGGGCACAACCTACGAGCAGTACTTC. Its translation is CASRTRQGTTYEQYF.

This clonotype showed up many times. The chain is built from TRBV14 and TRBJ2-5; possible D gene TRBD2, 6 bases. Germline values: CDR1 SGHDN, CDR2 FVKESK. Trimming removed 3 bases from V and 7 bases from J, with 12 bases in between. This CDR3 has 13 residues. The CDR3 DNA is TGTGCCAGCAGCCACACTAGCCCAGCGACCCAGTACTTC. Translation: CASSHTSPATQYF.

Many counts were recorded for this clonotype. The V and J genes are TRBV6-2 or TRBV6-3 and TRBJ2-2; 8 positions match TRBD2. The J segment lost 1 base and the V segment lost 6 bases, leaving 7 bases of the junction unmatched. Germline CDR1 MNHEY, CDR2 SVGEGT. CDR3 size: 16 residues. This CDR3 reads CASSSTGGRNTGELFF. The CDR3 DNA sequence: TGTGCCAGCAGCTCCACGGGAGGGCGGAACACCGGGGAGCTGTTTTTT.

This clonotype was seen ten or more times. The V gene is TRBV6-6, the J gene TRBJ1-5; TRBD1 is a possible D gene (6 bases). Between the trimmed V and J ends, which lost 7 bases and 5 bases, there was a span of 21 bases. This CDR3 region has 16 residues. The germline CDR1 and CDR2 sequences are MNHNY and SVGAGI (reference sequence). Here the CDR3 reads CASKQPGTSLDQPQHF. In nucleotides, the CDR3 is TGTGCCAGCAAACAACCCGGGACAAGCCTTGATCAGCCCCAGCATTTT.

In this sample, this clonotype turned up a few times. The chain links TRBV7-2 to TRBJ2-5, with 8 positions matching TRBD1. The V gene's germline CDR1 is SGHTA and CDR2 FQGNSA. The CDR3 spans 14 residues. Germline trimming cut 1 base from V and 4 bases from J; bases unmatched to any gene: 2. In nucleotides, the CDR3 is TGTGCCAGCAGCTTAGGCGGGACAGGAGAGACCCAGTACTTC. Protein sequence: CASSLGGTGETQYF. The entire variable domain, with the rest obtained from reference TRBV7-2 and TRBJ2-5, is as follows: GAGVSQSPSNKVTEKGKDVELRCDPISGHTALYWYRQSLGQGLEFLIYFQGNSAPDKSGLPSDRFSAERTGGSVSTLTIQRTQQEDSAVYLCASSLGGTGETQYFGPGTRLLVL.

This clonotype was seen at least ten times. V usage is TRBV12-3 or TRBV12-4 and J usage is TRBJ1-2; the D is unclear. Deletions cut 7 bases from V and 3 bases from J, with 15 bases between. This CDR3 region has 14 residues. For the CDR3, the DNA is TGTGCCAGCACGTTAGTCCCCGCGGACTATGGCTACACCTTC. Translation: CASTLVPADYGYTF.

This clonotype was seen repeatedly, ten times or more. The rearrangement joins TRBV12-3 or TRBV12-4 to TRBJ2-7, with D perhaps TRBD2 (6 bases). V lost 6 bases to trimming and J lost 0 bases, with 12 bases between them. There are 14 residues in the CDR3. The CDR3 DNA sequence: TGTGCCAGCAGCAAGGACTACAACTCCTACGAGCAGTACTTC. Translation: CASSKDYNSYEQYF.

The sample holds many counts of this clonotype. The chain carries TRBV6-5 and TRBJ2-3; D is unresolved. Germline loops: CDR1 MNHEY, CDR2 SVGAGI. Trimming pared 7 bases from V and 4 bases from J, leaving 18 bases between. The CDR3 runs 15 residues. The CDR3 DNA reads TGTGCCAGCACCCCTACATGGTCGGGCGCAGATACGCAGTATTTT. Protein product: CASTPTWSGADTQYF.

The chain links TRBV7-9 to TRBJ2-2; 9 bases line up with TRBD1. This CDR3 contains 14 residues. V dropped 8 bases and J dropped 6; count of bases not matched to a gene: 7. Germline V gene lookup returns CDR1 SEHNR and CDR2 FQNEAQ (reference sequence). Here the CDR3 DNA reads TGTGCCAGCGGCCCCCGGACAGGGGCCGGGGAGCTGTTTTTT. Encoded protein: CASGPRTGAGELFF.

This clonotype was detected many times. The V gene is TRBV5-1, the J gene TRBJ2-3, with D unresolved. Germline V gene data show CDR1 as SGHRS and CDR2 as YFSETQ. V lost 7 bases and J lost 2, with 14 bases in between. The CDR3 runs 14 residues. The CDR3 region has the DNA TGCGCCAGCCGTCTCCTACCCGACACAGATACGCAGTATTTT. Its protein product is CASRLLPDTDTQYF.

This clonotype was recorded a few times. The chain employs TRBV7-3 and TRBJ2-2; D is unresolved. The CDR3 totals 12 residues. Deletions cut 5 bases from V and 8 bases from J, with 9 bases between. Per the germline V gene, CDR1 is SGHTA and CDR2 is FQGTGA. The CDR3 nucleotides are TGTGCCAGCAGCCAAAAACCGGGGGAGCTGTTTTTT. Protein: CASSQKPGELFF.

This clonotype has just a few counts. V and J are TRBV5-1 and TRBJ2-1; 8 bases line up with TRBD1. V gave up 4 bases and J gave up 1 base; unmatched junction bases: 10. CDR1 SGHRS and CDR2 YFSETQ come from the germline V gene. The CDR3 spans 17 residues. The DNA of the CDR3 is TGCGCCAGCAGCCTGATACCAACAGGGGGGTCCTACAATGAGCAGTTCTTC. It is translated as CASSLIPTGGSYNEQFF.

In its sample, this clonotype was seen a few times. The chain uses TRBV28 and TRBJ1-3; the D is unclear. Germline loops: CDR1 MDHEN, CDR2 SYDVKM. V shed 6 bases and J shed 1 base, with 7 bases lying between them. CDR3 size: 13 residues. CDR3 in amino acids: CASRILSGNTIYF. The CDR3 DNA follows: TGTGCCAGCAGAATCCTTTCTGGAAACACCATATATTTT. Full variable domain (remainder filled in from reference TRBV28 and TRBJ1-3): DVKVTQSSRYLVKRTGEKVFLECVQDMDHENMFWYRQDPGLGLRLIYFSYDVKMKEKGDIPEGYSVSREKKERFSLILESASTNQTSMYLCASRILSGNTIYFGEGSWLTVV.